This entry concerns a single TCR beta chain. Its antigen is undetermined. This entry comes from a study of cytomegalovirus exposure and HLA in healthy donors. Points from the study as a whole: When presence/absence was analysed, sequencing depth was taken to be roughly uniform across donors.

13 Jbeta primers and 60 Vbeta primers were used for the PCR. Produced via immunoSEQ multiplex PCR; TCRdb's table is partial and in-frame only. The table shows fewer than 150,000 clones, with about four fifths occurring only once. Germline-derived CDR1 and CDR2 are SGHRS and YFSETQ. This CDR3 has 17 amino acids. V was clipped by 3 bases and J by 5 bases; unmatched bases: 14. The origin of this receptor is a man aged 25 to 45 in good health and CMV-seronegative. This chain uses TRBV5-1 with TRBJ1-2, with 9 bases matching TRBD1. What was sequenced was PBMCs. The CDR3 is CASSWGRDREEIYGYTF. CDR3 coding DNA: TGCGCCAGCAGCTGGGGACGGGACAGGGAAGAAATTTATGGCTACACCTTC.